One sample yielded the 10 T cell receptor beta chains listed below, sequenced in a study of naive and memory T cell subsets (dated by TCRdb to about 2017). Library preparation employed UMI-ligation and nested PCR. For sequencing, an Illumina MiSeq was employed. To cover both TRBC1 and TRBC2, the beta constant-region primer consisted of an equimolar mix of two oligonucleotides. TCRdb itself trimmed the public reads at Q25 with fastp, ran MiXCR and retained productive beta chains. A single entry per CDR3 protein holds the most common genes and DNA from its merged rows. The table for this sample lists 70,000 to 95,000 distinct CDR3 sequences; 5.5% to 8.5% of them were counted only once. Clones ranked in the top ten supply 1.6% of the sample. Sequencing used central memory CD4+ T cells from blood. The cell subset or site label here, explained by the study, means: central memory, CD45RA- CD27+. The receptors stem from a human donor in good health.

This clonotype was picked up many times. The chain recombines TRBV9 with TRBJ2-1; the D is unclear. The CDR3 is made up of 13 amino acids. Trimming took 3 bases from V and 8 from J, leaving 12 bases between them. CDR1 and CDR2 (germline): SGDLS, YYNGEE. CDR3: CASSAAPLDEQFF. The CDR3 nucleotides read TGTGCCAGCAGCGCCGCACCACTTGATGAGCAGTTCTTC.

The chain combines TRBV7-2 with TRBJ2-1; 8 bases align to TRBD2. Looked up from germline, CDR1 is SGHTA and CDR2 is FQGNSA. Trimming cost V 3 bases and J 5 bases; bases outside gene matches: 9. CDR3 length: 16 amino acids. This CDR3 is CASSFPTAGVNNEQFF. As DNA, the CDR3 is TGTGCCAGCAGCTTCCCCACAGCGGGAGTTAACAATGAGCAGTTCTTC.

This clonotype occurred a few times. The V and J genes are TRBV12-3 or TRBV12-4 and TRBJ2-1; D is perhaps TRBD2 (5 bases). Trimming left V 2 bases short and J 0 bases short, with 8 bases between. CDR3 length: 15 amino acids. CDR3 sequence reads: CASSLRGSSYNEQFF. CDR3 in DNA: TGTGCCAGCAGTTTAAGAGGGAGCTCCTACAATGAGCAGTTCTTC.

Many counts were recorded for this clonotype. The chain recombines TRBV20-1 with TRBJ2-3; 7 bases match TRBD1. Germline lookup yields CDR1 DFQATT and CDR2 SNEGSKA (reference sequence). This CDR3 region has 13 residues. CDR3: CSETGRGTDTQYF. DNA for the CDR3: TGCAGCGAGACAGGGCGGGGCACAGATACGCAGTATTTT.

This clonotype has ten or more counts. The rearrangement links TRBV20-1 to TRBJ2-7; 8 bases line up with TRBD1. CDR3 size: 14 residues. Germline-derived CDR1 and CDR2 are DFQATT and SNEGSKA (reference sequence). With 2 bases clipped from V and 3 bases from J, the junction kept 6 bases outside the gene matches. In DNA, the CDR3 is TGCAGTGCTAGACGGGACAGGTTACACTACGAGCAGTACTTC. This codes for CSARRDRLHYEQYF.

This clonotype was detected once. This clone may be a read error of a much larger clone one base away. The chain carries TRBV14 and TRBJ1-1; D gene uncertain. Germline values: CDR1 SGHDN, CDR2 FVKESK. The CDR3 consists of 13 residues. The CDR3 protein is CASRQGLNTEAFF. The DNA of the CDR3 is TGTGCCAGCAGACAAGGGCTGAACACTGAAGCTTTCTTT. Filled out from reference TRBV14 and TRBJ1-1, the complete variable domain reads EAGVTQFPSHSVIEKGQTVTLRCDPISGHDNLYWYRRVMGKEIKFLLHFVKESKQDESGMPNNRFLAERTGGTYSTLKVQPAELEDSGVYFCASRQGLNTEAFFGQGTRLTVV.

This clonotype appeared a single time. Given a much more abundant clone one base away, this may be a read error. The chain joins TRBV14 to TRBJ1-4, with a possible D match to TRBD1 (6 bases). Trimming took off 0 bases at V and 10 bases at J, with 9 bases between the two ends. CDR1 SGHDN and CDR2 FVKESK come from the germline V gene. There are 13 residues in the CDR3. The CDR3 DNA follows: TGTGCCAGCAGCCAAGATCTAGGGGGAAAACTGTTTTTT. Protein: CASSQDLGGKLFF.

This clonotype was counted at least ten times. In nucleotides, the CDR3 is TGTGCCAGCAGTGGGACCAATCAGCCCCAGCATTTT. As protein: CASSGTNQPQHF. The chain joins TRBV6-6 to TRBJ1-5; possible D gene TRBD1, 5 bases. The V end was cut by 5 bases, the J end by 3 bases, with 5 bases between. CDR3 length equals 12 residues. Germline lookup yields CDR1 MNHNY and CDR2 SVGAGI (reference sequence).

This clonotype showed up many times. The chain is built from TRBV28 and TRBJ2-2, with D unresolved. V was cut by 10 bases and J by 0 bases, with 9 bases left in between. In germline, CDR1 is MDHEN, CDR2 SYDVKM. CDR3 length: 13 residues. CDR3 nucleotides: TGTGCCATAACCATAGCGAACACCGGGGAGCTGTTTTTT. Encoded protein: CAITIANTGELFF.

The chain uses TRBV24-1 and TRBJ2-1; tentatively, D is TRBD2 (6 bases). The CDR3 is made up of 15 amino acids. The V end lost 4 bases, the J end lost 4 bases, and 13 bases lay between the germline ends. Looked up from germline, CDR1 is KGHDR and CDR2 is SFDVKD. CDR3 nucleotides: TGTGCCACCAGTGACCTTAGCGGACCATACAATGAGCAGTTCTTC. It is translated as CATSDLSGPYNEQFF.